A single sample gave rise to the 10 T cell receptor beta chains below, sequenced in a study of T cell responses to AZD1222 COVID-19 vaccine. The repertoire was sequenced with immunoSEQ multiplex PCR; TCRdb's copy has only in-frame clones and lacks some. The profile shows 95,000 to 150,000 clones, roughly nine tenths of them singletons. Source: peripheral blood, taken on day 0 of AZD1222 vaccination. Every receptor here comes from an adult in good health.

The rearrangement uses TRBV30 and TRBJ2-1; TRBD2 matches at 11 bases. After removal of 3 bases from V and 8 bases from J, the junction contained 3 bases not matched to a gene. The CDR3 is 13 amino acids. Germline CDR1 and CDR2: GTSNPN and SVGIG (reference sequence). This chain's CDR3 is CAWSLAGGHEQFF. The CDR3 coding sequence is TGTGCCTGGAGCCTAGCGGGAGGTCATGAGCAGTTCTTC.

The V and J genes are TRBV10-2 and TRBJ1-6; 8 bases agree with TRBD1. Per the germline V gene, CDR1 is WSHSY and CDR2 is SAAADI. The CDR3 extends over 15 amino acids. Unmatched junction bases numbered 5, after V lost 3 bases and J lost 7 bases. The CDR3 DNA sequence: TGCGCCAGCAGTGAACCGACAGGGGAGAATTCACCCCTCCACTTT. Protein product: CASSEPTGENSPLHF.

This chain joins TRBV5-1 and TRBJ1-6; 10 bases map to TRBD1. CDR1 is SGHRS, CDR2 YFSETQ, per germline. V dropped 2 bases and J dropped 7; count of bases not matched to a gene: 9. This CDR3 spans 17 amino acids. The CDR3 protein is CASSFRQGAMANSPLHF. CDR3 in DNA: TGCGCCAGCAGCTTCAGACAGGGGGCGATGGCAAATTCACCCCTCCACTTT.

The chain employs TRBV27 and TRBJ1-1; 8 bases are shared with TRBD1. V lost 6 bases, J lost 1 base, and 7 bases stayed unmatched. The CDR3 is made up of 15 amino acids. CDR1 and CDR2 (germline): MNHEY, SMNVEV (reference sequence). CDR3 bases: TGTGCCAGCAGCCTAAGGGACAGGCCGAACACTGAAGCTTTCTTT. This gives the protein CASSLRDRPNTEAFF.

CDR3 bases: TGTGCCTGGGAACGGGGGGCCGATGAGCAGTTCTTC. This codes for CAWERGADEQFF. The chain joins TRBV30 to TRBJ2-1; possible D gene TRBD2, 7 bases. CDR1 GTSNPN and CDR2 SVGIG come from the germline V gene (reference sequence). The CDR3 sequence is 12 residues long. The V gene lost 5 bases and the J gene lost 8 bases, with 13 bases spanning the gap.

The rearrangement joins TRBV27 to TRBJ1-1; perhaps TRBD1 as D (6 bases). The V and J ends lost 4 bases and 11 bases respectively, with 20 bases between them. The CDR3 sequence is 14 residues long. Germline CDR1 and CDR2: MNHEY and SMNVEV (reference sequence). CDR3 bases: TGTGCCAGCAGTTCCCCCGACAGGACCGGGGAGGCTTTCTTT. This sequence encodes CASSSPDRTGEAFF.

This chain uses TRBV2 with TRBJ2-7, with D possibly matching TRBD2 (6 bases). The CDR3 has 14 amino acids. Trimming left V 5 bases short and J 9 bases short, with 20 bases between. Germline lookup yields CDR1 SNHLY and CDR2 FYNNEI. The CDR3 here is CASSWVAGLQWQYV. DNA of the CDR3: TGTGCCAGCAGTTGGGTGGCGGGGTTACAGTGGCAGTACGTC.

V usage is TRBV18 and J usage is TRBJ1-5, with TRBD1 matching over 8 bases. From germline, CDR1 is KGHSH and CDR2 LQKENI. CDR3 length equals 13 residues. J gave up 8 bases and V 8 bases, and 8 bases lay outside the gene matches. The CDR3 bases are TGTGCCAGCCGACAGGGGAATAAGGAGCCCCAGCATTTT. Translating it yields CASRQGNKEPQHF.

This clone was observed a handful of times. V and J are TRBV27 and TRBJ2-5; D is unclear. The CDR3 runs to 15 residues. V was clipped by 1 base and J by 2 bases, with 11 bases between them. Germline loops: CDR1 MNHEY, CDR2 SMNVEV (reference sequence). As DNA, the CDR3 is TGTGCCAGCAGTTTATTCCAGAGCCTACAAGAGACCCAGTACTTC. It translates to CASSLFQSLQETQYF.

The J gene is TRBJ1-1, the V gene TRBV11-2, with no clear D. The V end lost 3 bases, the J end lost 7 bases, and 6 bases lay between the germline ends. CDR3 length: 11 amino acids. CDR1 and CDR2 (germline): SGHAT, FQNNGV. This CDR3 reads CASSFDGEAFF. DNA for the CDR3: TGTGCCAGCAGCTTCGACGGTGAAGCTTTCTTT.